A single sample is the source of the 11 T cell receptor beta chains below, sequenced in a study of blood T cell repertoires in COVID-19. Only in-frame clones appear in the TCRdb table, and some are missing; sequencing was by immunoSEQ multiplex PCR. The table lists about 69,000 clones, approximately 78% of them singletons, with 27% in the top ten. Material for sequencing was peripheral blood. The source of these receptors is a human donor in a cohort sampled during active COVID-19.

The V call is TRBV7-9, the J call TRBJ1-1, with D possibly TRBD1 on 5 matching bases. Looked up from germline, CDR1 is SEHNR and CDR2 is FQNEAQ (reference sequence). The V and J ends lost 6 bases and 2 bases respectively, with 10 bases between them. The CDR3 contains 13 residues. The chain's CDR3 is CASSPGTNTEAFF. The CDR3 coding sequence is TGTGCCAGCAGTCCCGGGACTAACACTGAAGCTTTCTTT.

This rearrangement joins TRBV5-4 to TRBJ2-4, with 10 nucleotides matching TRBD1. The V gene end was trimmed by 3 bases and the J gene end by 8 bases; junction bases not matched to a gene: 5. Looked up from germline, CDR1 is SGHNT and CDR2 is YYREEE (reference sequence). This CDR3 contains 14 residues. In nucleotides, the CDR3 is TGTGCCAGCAGCTCCTGGGACAGGGGACACATTCAGTACTTC. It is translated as CASSSWDRGHIQYF.

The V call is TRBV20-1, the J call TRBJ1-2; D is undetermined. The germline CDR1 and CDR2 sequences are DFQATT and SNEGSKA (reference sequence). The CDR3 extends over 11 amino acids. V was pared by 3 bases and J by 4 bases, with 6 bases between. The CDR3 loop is CSARETYGYTF. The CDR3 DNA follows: TGCAGTGCTAGGGAGACCTATGGCTACACCTTC.

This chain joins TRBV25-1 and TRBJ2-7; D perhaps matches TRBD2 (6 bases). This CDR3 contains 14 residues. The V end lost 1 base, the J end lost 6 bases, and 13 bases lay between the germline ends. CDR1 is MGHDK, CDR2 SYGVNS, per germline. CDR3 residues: CASSESSPRGEQYF. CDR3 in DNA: TGTGCCAGCAGTGAATCAAGCCCGCGGGGCGAGCAGTACTTC.

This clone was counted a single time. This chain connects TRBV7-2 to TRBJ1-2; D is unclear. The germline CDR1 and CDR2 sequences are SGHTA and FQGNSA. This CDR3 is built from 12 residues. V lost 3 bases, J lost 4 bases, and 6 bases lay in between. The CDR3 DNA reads TGTGCCAGCAGCTTGGAGGTCTATGGCTACACCTTC. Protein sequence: CASSLEVYGYTF.

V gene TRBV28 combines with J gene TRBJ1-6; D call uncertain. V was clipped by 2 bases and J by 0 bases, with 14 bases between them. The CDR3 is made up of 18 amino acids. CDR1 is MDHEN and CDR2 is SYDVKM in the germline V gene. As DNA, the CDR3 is TGTGCCAGCAGTTTACCCGCCCCCCTGAGCTCCTATAATTCACCCCTCCACTTT. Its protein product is CASSLPAPLSSYNSPLHF.

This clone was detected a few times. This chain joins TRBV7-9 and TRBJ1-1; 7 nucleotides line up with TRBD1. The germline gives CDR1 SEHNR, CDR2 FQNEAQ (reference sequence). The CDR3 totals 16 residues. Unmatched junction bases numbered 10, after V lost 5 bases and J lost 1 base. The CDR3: CASSPPTGNKNTEAFF. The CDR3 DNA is TGTGCCAGCAGCCCGCCGACAGGGAACAAGAACACTGAAGCTTTCTTT.

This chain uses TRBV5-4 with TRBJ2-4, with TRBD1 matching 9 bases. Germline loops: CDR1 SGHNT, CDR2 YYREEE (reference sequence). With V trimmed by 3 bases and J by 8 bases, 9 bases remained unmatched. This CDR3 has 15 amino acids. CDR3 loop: CASSSATGGRDIQYF. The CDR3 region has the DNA TGTGCCAGCAGCTCCGCGACAGGGGGGCGCGACATTCAGTACTTC.

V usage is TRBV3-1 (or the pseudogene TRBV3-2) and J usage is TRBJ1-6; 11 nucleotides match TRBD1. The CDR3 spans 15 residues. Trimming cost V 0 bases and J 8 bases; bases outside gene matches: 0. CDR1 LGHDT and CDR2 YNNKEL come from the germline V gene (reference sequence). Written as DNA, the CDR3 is TGTGCCAGCAGCCAAGAGGGACAGGGGGATTCACCCCTCCACTTT. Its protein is CASSQEGQGDSPLHF.

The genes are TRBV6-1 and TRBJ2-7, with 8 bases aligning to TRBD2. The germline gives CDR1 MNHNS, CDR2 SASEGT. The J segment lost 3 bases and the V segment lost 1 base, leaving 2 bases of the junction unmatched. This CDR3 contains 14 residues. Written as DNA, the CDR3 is TGTGCCAGCAGTGAAGGGCTAGCGGGCTACGAGCAGTACTTC. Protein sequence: CASSEGLAGYEQYF.

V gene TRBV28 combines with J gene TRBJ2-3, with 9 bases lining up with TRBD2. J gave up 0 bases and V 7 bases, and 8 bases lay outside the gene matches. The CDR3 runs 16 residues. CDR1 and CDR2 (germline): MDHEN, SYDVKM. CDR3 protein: CASTEVSGGSTDTQYF. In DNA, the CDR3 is TGTGCCAGCACCGAAGTTAGCGGGGGAAGCACAGATACGCAGTATTTT.